This note documents a single TCR beta chain sequence. The antigen it binds to is not known. It has no much larger one-base neighbor in the sample; base qualities were not kept. Whole blood was collected in K2EDTA tubes by collaborating institutions according to the institutions' own protocols. For TCRbeta analysis, collaborators shipped samples in one of three forms: frozen whole blood, isolated PBMCs, or DNA extracted from either of those sample types. These data belong to a study of blood T cell repertoires in COVID-19 (TCRdb year 2020). The study in broad terms: Collaborator samples came from the United States, Italy and Spain and covered acute and convalescent phases of COVID-19. The material from the prospective study consisted of cDNA or gDNA derived from T cells, B-cell-depleted T cells, or PBMCs. The dataset comprised deeply sampled blood TCRbeta repertoires from subjects exposed to, actively infected with, or recovered from COVID-19. The repertoires were made available in a free public database intended to serve as a resource for research on the immune response to SARS-CoV-2. Samples came from the ongoing ImmuneRACE study (first 160 participants) plus 1,254 subjects from 6 global collaborators. A de-identified subject ID, COVID-19 status, age in years and sex were almost always included in the sample metadata. Where HLA class I and class II types were available, the types were taken from metadata supplied by the sample provider, not from assay-based typing. The study at large found these results: Clinical and demographic metadata were provided uncurated, with the amount varying by source and participant.

Trimming at the junction amounts to 0 bases on V and 6 bases on J, and the germline ends lie 8 bases apart. The CDR3 runs 13 amino acids, cysteine and phenylalanine included. Only the CDR3 DNA stays, 39 bases, in frame from base 1. The germline V gene supplies CDR1 LGHNA and CDR2 YSLEER. TCRbeta CDR3 regions were amplified from genomic DNA using the immunoSEQ Assay, a bias-controlled multiplex PCR. The original methods were these. The number of nucleated cells in each sample was estimated from the amplification of reference gene primers within the assay. To quantify the absolute abundance of each unique TCRbeta CDR3 rearrangement, sequence reads were collapsed and filtered. Productive Simpson clonality was computed per sample as the square root of Simpson's diversity index over productive rearrangements. TCRdb re-hosts the immuneACCESS table, in-frame sequences only. Its copies lack some clones; in the studies checked, an unresolved V gene accounts for under half of them, and the cause for the rest is not known. V and J calls and clone size are as listed in that table; D and trimming were resolved from the DNA. The sample table lists some 99,000 clones, over 65% of them with a count of one. The top ten hold about 20% of the sample.

The sequenced material came from peripheral blood. This clonotype was obtained from a woman aged 60 to 75 with acute or convalescent COVID-19. The V and J genes are TRBV4-3 and TRBJ1-2; TRBD1 is perhaps the D gene, given 5 matching bases. The CDR3 amino acid sequence is: CASSQDQGDGYTF. DNA sequence: TGCGCCAGCAGCCAAGATCAAGGGGATGGCTACACCTTC.